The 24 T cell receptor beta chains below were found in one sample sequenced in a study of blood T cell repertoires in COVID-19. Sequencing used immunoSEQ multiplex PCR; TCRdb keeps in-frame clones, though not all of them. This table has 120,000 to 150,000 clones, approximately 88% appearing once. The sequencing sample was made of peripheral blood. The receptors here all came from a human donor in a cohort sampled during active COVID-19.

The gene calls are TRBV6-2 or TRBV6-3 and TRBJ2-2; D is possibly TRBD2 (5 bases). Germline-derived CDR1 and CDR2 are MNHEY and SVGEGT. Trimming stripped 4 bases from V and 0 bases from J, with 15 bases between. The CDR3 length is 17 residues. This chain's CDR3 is CASSSYPGGSNTGELFF. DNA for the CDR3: TGTGCCAGCAGTTCCTACCCAGGCGGGTCGAACACCGGGGAGCTGTTTTTT.

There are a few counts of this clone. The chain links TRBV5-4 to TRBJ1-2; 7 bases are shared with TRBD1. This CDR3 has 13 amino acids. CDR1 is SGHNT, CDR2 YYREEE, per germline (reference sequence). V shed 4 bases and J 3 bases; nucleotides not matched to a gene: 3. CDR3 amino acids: CASSPGQHYGYTF. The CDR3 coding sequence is TGTGCCAGCAGCCCGGGACAGCACTATGGCTACACCTTC. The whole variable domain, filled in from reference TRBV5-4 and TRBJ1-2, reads ETGVTQSPTHLIKTRGQQVTLRCSSQSGHNTVSWYQQALGQGPQFIFQYYREEENGRGNFPPRFSGLQFPNYSSELNVNALELDDSALYLCASSPGQHYGYTFGSGTRLTVV.

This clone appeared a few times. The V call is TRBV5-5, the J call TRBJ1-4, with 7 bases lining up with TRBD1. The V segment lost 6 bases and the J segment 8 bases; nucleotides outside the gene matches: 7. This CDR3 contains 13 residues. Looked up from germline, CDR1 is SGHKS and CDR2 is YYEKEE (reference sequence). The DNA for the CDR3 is TGTGCCAGCAAGCCACAGGGGAACGAAAAACTGTTTTTT. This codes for CASKPQGNEKLFF.

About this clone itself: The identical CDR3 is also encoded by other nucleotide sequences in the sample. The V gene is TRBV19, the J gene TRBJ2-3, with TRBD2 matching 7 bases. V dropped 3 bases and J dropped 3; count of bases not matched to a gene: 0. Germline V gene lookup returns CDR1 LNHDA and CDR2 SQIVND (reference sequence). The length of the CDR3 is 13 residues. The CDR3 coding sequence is TGTGCCAGTAGTATGGGGGGGACAGATACGCAGTATTTT. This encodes CASSMGGTDTQYF.

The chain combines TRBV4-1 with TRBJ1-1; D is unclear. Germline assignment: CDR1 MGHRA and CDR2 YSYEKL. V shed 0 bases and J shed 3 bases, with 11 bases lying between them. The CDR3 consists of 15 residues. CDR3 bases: TGCGCCAGCAGCCAAGAGCGTGTCGGGGACACTGAAGCTTTCTTT. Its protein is CASSQERVGDTEAFF.

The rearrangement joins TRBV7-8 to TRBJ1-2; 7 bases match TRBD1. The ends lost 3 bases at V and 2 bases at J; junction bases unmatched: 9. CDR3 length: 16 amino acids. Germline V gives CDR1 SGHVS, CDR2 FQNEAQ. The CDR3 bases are TGTGCCAGCAGCTTGGGGACAGTACACCTAAACTATGGCTACACCTTC. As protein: CASSLGTVHLNYGYTF.

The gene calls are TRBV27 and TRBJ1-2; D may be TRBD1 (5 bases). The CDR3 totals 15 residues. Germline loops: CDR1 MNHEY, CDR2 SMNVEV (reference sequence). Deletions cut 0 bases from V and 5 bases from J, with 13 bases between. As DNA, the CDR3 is TGTGCCAGCAGTTTATCGGCGACAGTAAGGTATGGCTACACCTTC. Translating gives CASSLSATVRYGYTF.

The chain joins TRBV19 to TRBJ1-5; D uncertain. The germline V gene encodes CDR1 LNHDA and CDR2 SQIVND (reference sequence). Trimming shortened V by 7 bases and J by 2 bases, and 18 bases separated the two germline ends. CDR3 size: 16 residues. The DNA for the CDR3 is TGTGCCAGTACTTCATTCACTTTTGGGCGCAATCAGCCCCAGCATTTT. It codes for CASTSFTFGRNQPQHF.

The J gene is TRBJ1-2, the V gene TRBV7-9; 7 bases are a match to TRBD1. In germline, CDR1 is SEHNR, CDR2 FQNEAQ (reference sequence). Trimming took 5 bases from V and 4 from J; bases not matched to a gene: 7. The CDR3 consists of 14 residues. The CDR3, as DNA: TGTGCCAGCAGCCCCCGGACAGGCCTCTATGGCTACACCTTC. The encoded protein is CASSPRTGLYGYTF. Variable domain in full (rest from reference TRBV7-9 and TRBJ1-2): DTGVSQNPRHKITKRGQNVTFRCDPISEHNRLYWYRQTLGQGPEFLTYFQNEAQLEKSRLLSDRFSAERPKGSFSTLEIQRTEQGDSAMYLCASSPRTGLYGYTFGSGTRLTVV.

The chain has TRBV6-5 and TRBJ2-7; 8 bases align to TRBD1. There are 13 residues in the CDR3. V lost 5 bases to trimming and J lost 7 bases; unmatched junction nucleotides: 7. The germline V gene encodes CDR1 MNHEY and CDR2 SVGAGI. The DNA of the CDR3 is TGTGCCAGCAGTCCAGGGGGCTCAAGGGAGCAGTACTTC. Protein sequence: CASSPGGSREQYF.

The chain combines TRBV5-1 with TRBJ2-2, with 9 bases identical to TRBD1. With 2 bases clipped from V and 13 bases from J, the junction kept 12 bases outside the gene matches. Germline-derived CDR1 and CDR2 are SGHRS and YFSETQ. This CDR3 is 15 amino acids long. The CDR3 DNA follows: TGCGCCAGCAGCTTAGGACAGGGGCCACAGCGGTGGCTGTTTTTT. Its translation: CASSLGQGPQRWLFF.

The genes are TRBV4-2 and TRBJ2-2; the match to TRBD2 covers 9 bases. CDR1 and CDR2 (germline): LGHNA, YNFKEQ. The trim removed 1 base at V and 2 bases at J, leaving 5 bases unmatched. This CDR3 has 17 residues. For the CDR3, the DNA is TGTGCCAGCAGCCAAGCGACTAGCGGTCGTAACACCGGGGAGCTGTTTTTT. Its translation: CASSQATSGRNTGELFF.

The CDR3: CASSVGLPPQYF. The CDR3 nucleotides are TGCGCCAGCAGCGTGGGACTACCCCCGCAGTATTTT. The chain links TRBV5-1 to TRBJ2-3; 7 nucleotides align to TRBD2. The V gene end was trimmed by 4 bases and the J gene end by 10 bases; junction bases not matched to a gene: 6. CDR3 length equals 12 residues. The germline V gene has CDR1 SGHRS and CDR2 YFSETQ.

CDR3 residues: CASSYLDRASYEQYF. The CDR3 DNA reads TGTGCCAGCAGTTACCTGGACAGGGCCTCCTACGAGCAGTACTTC. J is TRBJ2-7 and V is TRBV6-5, with 8 bases lining up with TRBD1. V was pared by 2 bases and J by 0 bases, with 3 bases of the junction left unmatched. CDR3 length: 15 amino acids. Germline lookup yields CDR1 MNHEY and CDR2 SVGAGI.

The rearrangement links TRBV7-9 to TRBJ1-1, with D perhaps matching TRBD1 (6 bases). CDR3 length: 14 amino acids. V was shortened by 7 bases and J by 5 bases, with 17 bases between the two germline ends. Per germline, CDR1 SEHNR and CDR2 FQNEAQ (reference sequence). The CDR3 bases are TGTGCCAGCAAAGGAGCAGGGGTTGGAACTGAAGCTTTCTTT. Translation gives CASKGAGVGTEAFF.

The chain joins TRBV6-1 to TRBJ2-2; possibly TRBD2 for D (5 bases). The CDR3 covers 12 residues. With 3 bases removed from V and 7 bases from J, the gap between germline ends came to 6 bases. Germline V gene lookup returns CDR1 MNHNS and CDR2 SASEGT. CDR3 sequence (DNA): TGTGCCAGCAGTGACCGGGACGGGGAGCTGTTTTTT. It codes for CASSDRDGELFF.

The CDR3 bases are TGTGCCAGCTCAAGGGGGGGACTAGCCCAGCATTTT. Its protein is CASSRGGLAQHF. The V call is TRBV12-3 or TRBV12-4, the J call TRBJ1-5; D is possibly TRBD1 (6 bases). The CDR3 runs to 12 residues. Trimming took 8 bases from V and 11 from J, leaving 16 bases between them.

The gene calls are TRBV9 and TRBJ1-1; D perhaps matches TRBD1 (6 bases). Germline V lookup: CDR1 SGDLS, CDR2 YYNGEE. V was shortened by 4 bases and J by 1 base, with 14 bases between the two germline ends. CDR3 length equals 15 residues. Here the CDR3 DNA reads TGTGCCAGCAGCCCACTATCGGACAGGAACACTGAAGCTTTCTTT. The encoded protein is CASSPLSDRNTEAFF.

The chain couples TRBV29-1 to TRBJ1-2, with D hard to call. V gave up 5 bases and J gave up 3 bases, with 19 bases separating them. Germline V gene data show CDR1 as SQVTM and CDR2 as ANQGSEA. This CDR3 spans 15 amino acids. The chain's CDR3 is CSVCRVTPVDYGYTF. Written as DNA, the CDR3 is TGCAGCGTTTGCCGGGTTACCCCGGTAGACTATGGCTACACCTTC.

CDR3 region: CASSLGQEYGYTF. The CDR3 region has the DNA TGTGCCAGCAGCTTGGGACAGGAGTATGGCTACACCTTC. V usage is TRBV7-2 and J usage is TRBJ1-2; 8 bases agree with TRBD1. V dropped 3 bases and J dropped 5; count of bases not matched to a gene: 2. The CDR3 covers 13 residues. Germline CDR1 SGHTA, CDR2 FQGNSA.

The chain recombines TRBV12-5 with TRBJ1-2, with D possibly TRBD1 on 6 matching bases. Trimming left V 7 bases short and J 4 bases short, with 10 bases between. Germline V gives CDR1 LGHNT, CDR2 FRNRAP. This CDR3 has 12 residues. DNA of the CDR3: TGTGCTAGTGCCCCAGGGGTCTATGGCTACACCTTC. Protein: CASAPGVYGYTF.

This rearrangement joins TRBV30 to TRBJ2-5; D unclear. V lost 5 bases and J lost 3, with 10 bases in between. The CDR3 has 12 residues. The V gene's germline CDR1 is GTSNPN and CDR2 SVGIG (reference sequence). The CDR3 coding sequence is TGTGCCTGGGGCCTCGGTAAAGAGACCCAGTACTTC. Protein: CAWGLGKETQYF.

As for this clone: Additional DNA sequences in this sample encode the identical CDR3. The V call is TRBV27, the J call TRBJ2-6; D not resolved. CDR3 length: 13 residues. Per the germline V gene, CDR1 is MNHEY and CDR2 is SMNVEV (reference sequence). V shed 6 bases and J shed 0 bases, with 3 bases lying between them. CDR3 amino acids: CASSLSGANVLTF. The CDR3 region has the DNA TGTGCCAGCAGCCTCTCTGGGGCCAACGTCCTGACTTTC.

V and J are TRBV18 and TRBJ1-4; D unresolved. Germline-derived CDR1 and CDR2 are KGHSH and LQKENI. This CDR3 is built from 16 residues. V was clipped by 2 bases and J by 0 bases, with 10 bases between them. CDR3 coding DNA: TGTGCCAGCTCACCAGGGCAGGCTGCAACTAATGAAAAACTGTTTTTT. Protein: CASSPGQAATNEKLFF.